This T cell receptor beta chain was captured in a study of blood T cell repertoires in COVID-19. Study background: In each case, the material was cDNA or gDNA derived from T cells, B-cell-depleted T cells, or PBMCs.

Libraries were prepared by immunoSEQ multiplex PCR; TCRdb keeps only in-frame clonotypes and omits some of them. Counted here are around 200,000 clones, approximately 90% occurring once; the ten biggest clones make up 10%. Germline V CDR1 and CDR2: ENHRY, SYGVKD. V shed 3 bases, J shed 6 bases, and the junction held 7 bases outside the gene matches. This CDR3 comprises 15 residues. Those enrolled, adults aged about 18 to 95 years, came from about two dozen US areas. Participant reports of clinical history set cohort assignment. This sequence joins TRBV10-3 and TRBJ2-1; 8 bases match TRBD2. The source material was PBMCs or T cells enriched from blood (not recorded which). The receptor's source is a man in his late teens or twenties with acute COVID-19. CDR3 bases: TGTGCCATCAGTGAACGCAACGGACTAGCCAATGAGCAGTTCTTC. Translating gives CAISERNGLANEQFF.